Sequencing of this TCR beta chain was carried out in a study of CD8 T cells in Susac syndrome. FACS was used to enrich TEMRA cells, whereas the CD8+ and CD4+ T cells were obtained by negative isolation. Trimming removed 8 bases from V and 6 bases from J, with 11 bases in between. CDR3 length equals 12 residues. CDR1 is MNHEY and CDR2 is SVGEGT in the germline V gene. An amount of RNA that ranged from roughly 0.5 to 1 ug was reverse transcribed with random hexamers. Amplification of TCR beta CDR3 by immunoSEQ multiplex PCR spanned 54 Vbeta and 13 Jbeta. Via MiXCR, TCRdb re-called the immunoSEQ multiplex PCR reads, giving one row per CDR3 protein. The data show about 200,000 distinct CDR3 sequences, 90% to 95% seen once.

This clonotype was obtained from a human donor in good health. The sample taken for sequencing was CD4+ T cells from PBMCs. The chain has TRBV6-2 or TRBV6-3 and TRBJ2-1; TRBD2 might be the D (6 bases). The CDR3 DNA sequence: TGTGCCAGCCAGACTAGTAGCAATGAGCAGTTCTTC. Its translation is CASQTSSNEQFF.